This TCR beta chain was sequenced during a study of cytomegalovirus exposure and HLA in healthy donors. The PCR had 60 Vbeta and 13 Jbeta primers. Original processing methods: Later analysis identified 80 million to 85 million unique TCR beta chains, approximately 11 million shared. The repertoire was sequenced with immunoSEQ multiplex PCR; TCRdb's copy has only in-frame clones and lacks some. V and J calls and clone size come straight from that table; D and trimming were deduced from the DNA. This sample has 100,000 to 150,000 clones; roughly four fifths occur once, and the top ten carry roughly 1.8%. CDR3 length: 16 amino acids. Germline V gives CDR1 SGDLS, CDR2 YYNGEE. With 2 bases clipped from V and 4 bases from J, the junction kept 8 bases outside the gene matches. Study conclusions and caveats: A few CMV-associated chains were confirmed in vitro to be specific for CMV antigens. In a later analysis, across HLA loci, associated TCR counts were highest for DRB1, lowest for HLA-C. In a later analysis, most CMV-associated TCR beta chains appeared HLA-restricted.

With respect to this clone: Its antigen is unknown.

The clonotype comes from a woman aged 45-65 years in good health and CMV-seronegative. Specimen: PBMCs. The chain couples TRBV9 to TRBJ2-2; 7 nucleotides align to TRBD1. DNA of the CDR3: TGTGCCAGCAGCGTTTACCCAACAGGGGTCACCGGGGAGCTGTTTTTT. It encodes CASSVYPTGVTGELFF.